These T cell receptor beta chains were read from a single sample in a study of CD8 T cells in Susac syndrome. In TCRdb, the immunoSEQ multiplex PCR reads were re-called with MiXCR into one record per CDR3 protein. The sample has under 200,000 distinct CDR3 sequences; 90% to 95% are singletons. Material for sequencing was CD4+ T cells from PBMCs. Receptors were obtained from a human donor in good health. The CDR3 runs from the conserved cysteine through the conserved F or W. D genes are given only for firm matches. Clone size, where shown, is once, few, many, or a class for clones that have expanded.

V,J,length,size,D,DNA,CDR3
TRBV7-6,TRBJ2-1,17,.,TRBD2,TGTGCCAGCAGCTTAGGACTAGCGGGATATGCTTACAATGAGCAGTTCTTC,CASSLGLAGYAYNEQFF
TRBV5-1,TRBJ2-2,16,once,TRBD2,TGCGCCAGCAGCTTGATGCTAGCGGGATACACCGGGGAGCTGTTTTTT,CASSLMLAGYTGELFF
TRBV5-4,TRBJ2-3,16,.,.,TGTGCCAGCAGCTCGGGCCTATGGGGGAGCACAGATACGCAGTATTTT,CASSSGLWGSTDTQYF
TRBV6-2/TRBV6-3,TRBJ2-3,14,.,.,TGTGCCAGCAGCTACGCGTGGGCCGCAGATACGCAGTATTTT,CASSYAWAADTQYF
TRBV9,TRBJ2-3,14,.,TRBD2,TGTGCCAGCAGCGTAGTATCGGGGGGAGATACGCAGTATTTT,CASSVVSGGDTQYF
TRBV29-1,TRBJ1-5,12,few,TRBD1,TGCAGCGTTGCAGGGGGGGATCAGCCCCAGCATTTT,CSVAGGDQPQHF
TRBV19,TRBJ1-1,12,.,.,TGTGCCAGTAGCGAGGTGAACACTGAAGCTTTCTTT,CASSEVNTEAFF
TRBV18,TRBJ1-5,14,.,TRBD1,TGTGCCAGCTCACCAACAGGGGTGAGTCAGCCCCAGCATTTT,CASSPTGVSQPQHF
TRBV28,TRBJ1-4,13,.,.,TGTGCCAGCACCTCGGGCCGGGGTGAAAAACTGTTTTTT,CASTSGRGEKLFF
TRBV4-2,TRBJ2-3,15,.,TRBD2,TGTGCCAGCAGCCAAGGACTAGCGGGGGTAGGAACGCAGTATTTT,CASSQGLAGVGTQYF